This T cell receptor (beta chain) stems from a study of T cell repertoires in cytomegalovirus infection. Looking at the study overall: Based on public TCR beta signatures, there were indications of CMV infection and of a matching HLA type. Study results and caveats: Clonotypes of TCR beta that were HLA-C-restricted and CMV-specific dominated the ex vivo response. Summed public TCR beta family frequency identified CMV carriers bearing the relevant HLA.

TCRdb re-called the reads through MiXCR, storing one row per CDR3 protein. This sample carries 200,000 to 300,000 distinct CDR3 sequences, roughly 13% of them seen once, and the ten largest clones take 8.5% to 10%. This clonotype was observed many times. Its cognate antigen is unknown. This TCR came from a human donor in good health (CMV status not recorded). Some clones in this sample may be carry-over from other donors' samples. Sequencing was done on a sample of PBMCs.

This CDR3 reads CASSGVAYEQYF. In nucleotides, the CDR3 is TGTGCCAGCAGCGGAGTGGCCTACGAGCAGTACTTC. The rearrangement uses TRBV7-6 and TRBJ2-7; D unclear. V gave up 5 bases and J gave up 2 bases, with 7 bases separating them. There are 12 residues in the CDR3. The germline gives CDR1 SGHVS, CDR2 FNYEAQ.